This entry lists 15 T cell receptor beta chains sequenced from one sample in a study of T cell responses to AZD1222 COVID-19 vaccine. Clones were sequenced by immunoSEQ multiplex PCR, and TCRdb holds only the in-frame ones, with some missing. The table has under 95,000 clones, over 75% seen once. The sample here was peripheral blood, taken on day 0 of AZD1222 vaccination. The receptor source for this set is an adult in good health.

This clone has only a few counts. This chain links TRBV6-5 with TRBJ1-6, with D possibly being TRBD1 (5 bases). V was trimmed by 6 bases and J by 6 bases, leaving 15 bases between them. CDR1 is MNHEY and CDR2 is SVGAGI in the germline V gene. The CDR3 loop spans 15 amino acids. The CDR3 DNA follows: TGTGCCAGCAGCCGAGGTGGGGCCGTTAATTCACCCCTCCACTTT. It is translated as CASSRGGAVNSPLHF.

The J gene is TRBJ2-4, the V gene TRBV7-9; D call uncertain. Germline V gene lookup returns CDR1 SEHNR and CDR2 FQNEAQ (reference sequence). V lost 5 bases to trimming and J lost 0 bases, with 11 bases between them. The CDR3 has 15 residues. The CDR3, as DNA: TGTGCCAGCAGCCCCTTCCATCTAGCCAAAAACATTCAGTACTTC. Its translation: CASSPFHLAKNIQYF.

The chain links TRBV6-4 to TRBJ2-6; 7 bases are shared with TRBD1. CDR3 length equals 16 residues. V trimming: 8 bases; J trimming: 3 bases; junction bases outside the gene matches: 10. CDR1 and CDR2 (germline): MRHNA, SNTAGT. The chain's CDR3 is CASCHHDRDGANVLTF. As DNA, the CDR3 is TGTGCCAGCTGTCACCACGACAGGGATGGGGCCAACGTCCTGACTTTC.

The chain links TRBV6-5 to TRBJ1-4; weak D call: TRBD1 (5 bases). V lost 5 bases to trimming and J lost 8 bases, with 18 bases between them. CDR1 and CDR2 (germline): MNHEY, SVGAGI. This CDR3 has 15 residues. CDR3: CASSIGTAGGEKLFF. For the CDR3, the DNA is TGTGCCAGCAGTATCGGGACTGCCGGCGGGGAAAAACTGTTTTTT.

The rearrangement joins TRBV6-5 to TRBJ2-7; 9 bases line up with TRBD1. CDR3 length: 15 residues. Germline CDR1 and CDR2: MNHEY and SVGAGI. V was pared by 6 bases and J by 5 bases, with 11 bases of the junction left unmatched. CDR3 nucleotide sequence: TGTGCCAGCAGCTCCGCCGGACAGGGGCGGCACGAGCAGTACTTC. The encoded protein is CASSSAGQGRHEQYF.

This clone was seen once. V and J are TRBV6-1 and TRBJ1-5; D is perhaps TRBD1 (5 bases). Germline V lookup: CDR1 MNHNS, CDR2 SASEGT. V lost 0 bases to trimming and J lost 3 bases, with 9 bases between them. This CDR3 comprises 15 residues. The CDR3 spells CASSEAGGYNQPQHF. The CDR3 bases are TGTGCCAGCAGTGAAGCGGGGGGGTACAATCAGCCCCAGCATTTT.

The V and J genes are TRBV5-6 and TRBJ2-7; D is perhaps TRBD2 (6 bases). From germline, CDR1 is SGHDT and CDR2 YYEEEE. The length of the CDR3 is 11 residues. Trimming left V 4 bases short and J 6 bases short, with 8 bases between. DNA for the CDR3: TGTGCCAGCAGCCTGGGAGGCGAGCAGTACTTC. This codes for CASSLGGEQYF.

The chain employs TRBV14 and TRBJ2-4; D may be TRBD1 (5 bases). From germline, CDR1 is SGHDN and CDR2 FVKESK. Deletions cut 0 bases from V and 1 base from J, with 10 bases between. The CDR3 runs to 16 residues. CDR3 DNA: TGTGCCAGCAGCCAAGAAGGGGTGGGGGCCAAAAACATTCAGTACTTC. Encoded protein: CASSQEGVGAKNIQYF.

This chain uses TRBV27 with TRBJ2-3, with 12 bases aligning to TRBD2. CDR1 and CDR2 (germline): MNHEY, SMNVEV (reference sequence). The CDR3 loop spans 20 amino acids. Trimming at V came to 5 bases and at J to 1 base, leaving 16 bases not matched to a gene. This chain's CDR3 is CASSPSPRTSGTLRTDTQYF. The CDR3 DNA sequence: TGTGCCAGCAGTCCAAGCCCCCGGACTAGCGGGACCTTACGCACAGATACGCAGTATTTT.

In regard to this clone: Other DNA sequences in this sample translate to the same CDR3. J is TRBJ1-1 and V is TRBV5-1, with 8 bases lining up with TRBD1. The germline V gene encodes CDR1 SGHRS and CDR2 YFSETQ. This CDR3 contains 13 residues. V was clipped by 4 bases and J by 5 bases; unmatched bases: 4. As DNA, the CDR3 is TGCGCCAGCAGCCTCGACAGGGGAACTGAAGCTTTCTTT. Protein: CASSLDRGTEAFF.

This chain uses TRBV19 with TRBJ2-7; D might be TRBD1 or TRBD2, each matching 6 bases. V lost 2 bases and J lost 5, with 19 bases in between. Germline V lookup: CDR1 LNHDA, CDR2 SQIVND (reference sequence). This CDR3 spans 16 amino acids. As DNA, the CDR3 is TGTGCCAGTAGTATAAATGGGGGCGGGGCCTCGGACGAGCAGTACTTC. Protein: CASSINGGGASDEQYF.

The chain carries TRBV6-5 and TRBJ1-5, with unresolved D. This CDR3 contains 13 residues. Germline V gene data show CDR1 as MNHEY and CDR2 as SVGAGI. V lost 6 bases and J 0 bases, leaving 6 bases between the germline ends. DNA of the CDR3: TGTGCCAGCAGCAGTTATAGCAATCAGCCCCAGCATTTT. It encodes CASSSYSNQPQHF.

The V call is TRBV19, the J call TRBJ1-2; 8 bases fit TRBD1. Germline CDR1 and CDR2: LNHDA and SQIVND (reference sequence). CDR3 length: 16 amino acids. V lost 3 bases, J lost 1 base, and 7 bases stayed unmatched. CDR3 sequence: CASSIPGTGVNYGYTF. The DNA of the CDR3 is TGTGCCAGTAGTATTCCCGGGACAGGAGTTAACTATGGCTACACCTTC.

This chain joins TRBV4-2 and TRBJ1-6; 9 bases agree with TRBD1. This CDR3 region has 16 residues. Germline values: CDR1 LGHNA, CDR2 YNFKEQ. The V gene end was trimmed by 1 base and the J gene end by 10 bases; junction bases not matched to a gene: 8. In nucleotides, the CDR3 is TGTGCCAGCAGCCAAGGGATCGACAGGGGGTGGTCACCCCTCCACTTT. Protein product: CASSQGIDRGWSPLHF.

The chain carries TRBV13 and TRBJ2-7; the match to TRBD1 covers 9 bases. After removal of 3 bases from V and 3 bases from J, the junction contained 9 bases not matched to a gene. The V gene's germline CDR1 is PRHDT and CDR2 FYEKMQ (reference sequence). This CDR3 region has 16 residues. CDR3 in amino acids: CASSFSPGTGHYEQYF. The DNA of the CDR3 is TGTGCCAGCAGCTTCAGCCCCGGGACAGGGCACTACGAGCAGTACTTC.